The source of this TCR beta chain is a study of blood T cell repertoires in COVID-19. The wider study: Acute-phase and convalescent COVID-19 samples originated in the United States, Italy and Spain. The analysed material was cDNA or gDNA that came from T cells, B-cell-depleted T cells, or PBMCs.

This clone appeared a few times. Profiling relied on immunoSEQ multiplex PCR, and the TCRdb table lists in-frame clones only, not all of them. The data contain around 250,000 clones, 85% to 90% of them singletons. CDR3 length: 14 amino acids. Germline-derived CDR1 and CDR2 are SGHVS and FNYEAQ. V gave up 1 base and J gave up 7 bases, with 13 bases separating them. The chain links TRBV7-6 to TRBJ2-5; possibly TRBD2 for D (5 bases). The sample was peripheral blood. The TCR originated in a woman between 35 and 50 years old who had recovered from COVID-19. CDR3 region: CASSLEASPRTQYF. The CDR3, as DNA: TGTGCCAGCAGCTTAGAAGCTAGCCCTAGGACCCAGTACTTC. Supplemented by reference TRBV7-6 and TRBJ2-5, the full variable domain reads GAGVSQSPRYKVTKRGQDVALRCDPISGHVSLYWYRQALGQGPEFLTYFNYEAQQDKSGLPNDRFSAERPEGSISTLTIQRTEQRDSAMYRCASSLEASPRTQYFGPGTRLLVL.